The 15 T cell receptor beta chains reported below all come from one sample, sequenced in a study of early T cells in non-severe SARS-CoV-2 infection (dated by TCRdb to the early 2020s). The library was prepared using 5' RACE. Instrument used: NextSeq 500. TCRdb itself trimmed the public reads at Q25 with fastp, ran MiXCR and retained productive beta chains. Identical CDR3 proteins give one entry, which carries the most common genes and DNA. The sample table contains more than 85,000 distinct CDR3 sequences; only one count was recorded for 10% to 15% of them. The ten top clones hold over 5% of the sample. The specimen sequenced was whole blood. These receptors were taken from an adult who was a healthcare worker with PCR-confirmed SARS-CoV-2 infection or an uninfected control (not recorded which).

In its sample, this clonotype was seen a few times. CDR3 nucleotide sequence: TGCGCCAGCAGCTCTGGGGGTGGCCGCAGGTCCTACAATGAGCAGTTCTTC. It codes for CASSSGGGRRSYNEQFF. The chain combines TRBV5-1 with TRBJ2-1; D may correspond to TRBD1 or TRBD2 (5 bases each). Trimming cost V 3 bases and J 1 base, with 17 bases left between them. CDR3 size: 17 residues. Germline V gives CDR1 SGHRS, CDR2 YFSETQ.

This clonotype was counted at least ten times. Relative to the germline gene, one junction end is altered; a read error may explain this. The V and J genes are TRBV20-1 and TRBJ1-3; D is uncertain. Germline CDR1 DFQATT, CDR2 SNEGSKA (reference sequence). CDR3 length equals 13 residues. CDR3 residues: CSAREVLENTMYF. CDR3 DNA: TGCAGTGCTAGAGAGGTGTTGGAAAACACCATGTATTTT.

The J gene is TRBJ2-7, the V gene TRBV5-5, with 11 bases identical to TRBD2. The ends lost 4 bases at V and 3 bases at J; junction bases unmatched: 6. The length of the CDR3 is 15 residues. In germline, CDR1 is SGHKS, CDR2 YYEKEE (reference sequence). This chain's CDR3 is CASSMGTSGYYEQYF. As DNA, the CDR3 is TGTGCCAGCAGCATGGGGACTAGCGGCTACTACGAGCAGTACTTC. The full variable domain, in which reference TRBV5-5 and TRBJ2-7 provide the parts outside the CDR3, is DAGVTQSPTHLIKTRGQQVTLRCSPISGHKSVSWYQQVLGQGPQFIFQYYEKEERGRGNFPDRFSARQFPNYSSELNVNALLLGDSALYLCASSMGTSGYYEQYFGPGTRLTVT.

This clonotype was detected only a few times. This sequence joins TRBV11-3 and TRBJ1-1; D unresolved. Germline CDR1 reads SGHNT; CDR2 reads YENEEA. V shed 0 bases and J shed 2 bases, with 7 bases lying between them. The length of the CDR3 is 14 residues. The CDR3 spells CASSLDGKNTEAFF. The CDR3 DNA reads TGTGCCAGCAGCTTAGACGGAAAAAACACTGAAGCTTTCTTT.

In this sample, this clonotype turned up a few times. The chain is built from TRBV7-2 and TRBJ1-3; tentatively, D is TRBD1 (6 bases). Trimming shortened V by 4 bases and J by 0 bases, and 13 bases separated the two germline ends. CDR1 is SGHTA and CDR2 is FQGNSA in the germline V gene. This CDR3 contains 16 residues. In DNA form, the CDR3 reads TGTGCCAGCAGCTCCAGACAGGTGCTCTCTGGAAACACCATATATTTT. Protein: CASSSRQVLSGNTIYF.

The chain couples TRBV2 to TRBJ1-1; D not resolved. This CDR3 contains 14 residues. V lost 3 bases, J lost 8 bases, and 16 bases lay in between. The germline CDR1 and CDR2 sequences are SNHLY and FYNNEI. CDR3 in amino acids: CASSELTQTAEAFF. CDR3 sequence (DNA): TGTGCCAGCAGTGAGCTCACACAAACAGCCGAAGCTTTCTTT.

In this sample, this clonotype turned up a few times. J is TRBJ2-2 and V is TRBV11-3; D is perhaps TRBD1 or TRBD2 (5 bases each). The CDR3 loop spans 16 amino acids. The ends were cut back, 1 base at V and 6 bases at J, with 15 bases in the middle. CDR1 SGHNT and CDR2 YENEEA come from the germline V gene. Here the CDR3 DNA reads TGTGCCAGCAGCTTAGTTTCCAGCCTGGGGGCCGGGGAGCTGTTTTTT. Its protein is CASSLVSSLGAGELFF.

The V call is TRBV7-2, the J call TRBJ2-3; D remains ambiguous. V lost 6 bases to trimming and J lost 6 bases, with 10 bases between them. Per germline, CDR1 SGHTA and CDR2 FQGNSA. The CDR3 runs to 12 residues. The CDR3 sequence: CASRPPGDTQYF. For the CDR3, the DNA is TGTGCCAGCAGACCCCCAGGCGATACGCAGTATTTT.

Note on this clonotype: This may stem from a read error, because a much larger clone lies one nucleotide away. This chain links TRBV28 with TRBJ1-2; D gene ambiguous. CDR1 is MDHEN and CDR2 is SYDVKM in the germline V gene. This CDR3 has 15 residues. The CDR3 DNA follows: TGTACCAGCAGTTTGGGGTGGCACCCTAACTATGGCTACACCTTC. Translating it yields CTSSLGWHPNYGYTF.

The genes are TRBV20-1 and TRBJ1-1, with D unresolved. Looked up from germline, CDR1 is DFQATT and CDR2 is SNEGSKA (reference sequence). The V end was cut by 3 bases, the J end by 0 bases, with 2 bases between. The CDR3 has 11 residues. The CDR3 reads CSARLNTEAFF. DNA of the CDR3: TGCAGTGCTAGGTTGAACACTGAAGCTTTCTTT.

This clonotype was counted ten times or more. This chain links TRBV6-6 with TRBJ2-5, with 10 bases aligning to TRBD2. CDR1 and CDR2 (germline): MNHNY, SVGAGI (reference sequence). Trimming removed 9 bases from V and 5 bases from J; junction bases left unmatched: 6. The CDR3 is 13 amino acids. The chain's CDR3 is CASFSGRRETQYF. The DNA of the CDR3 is TGTGCCAGTTTTAGCGGGAGGAGGGAGACCCAGTACTTC.

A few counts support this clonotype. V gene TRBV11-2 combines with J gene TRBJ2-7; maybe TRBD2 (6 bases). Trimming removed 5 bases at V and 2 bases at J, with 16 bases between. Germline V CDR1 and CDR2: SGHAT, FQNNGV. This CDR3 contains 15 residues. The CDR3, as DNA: TGTGCCAGCAGCCCTTCTGCGGGACCGACCTACGAGCAGTACTTC. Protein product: CASSPSAGPTYEQYF.

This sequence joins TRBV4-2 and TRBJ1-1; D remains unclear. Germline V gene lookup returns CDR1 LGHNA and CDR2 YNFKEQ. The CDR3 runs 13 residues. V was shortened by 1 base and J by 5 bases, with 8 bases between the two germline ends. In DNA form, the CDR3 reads TGTGCCAGCAGCCAAGCCCGAAAAACTGAAGCTTTCTTT. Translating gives CASSQARKTEAFF.

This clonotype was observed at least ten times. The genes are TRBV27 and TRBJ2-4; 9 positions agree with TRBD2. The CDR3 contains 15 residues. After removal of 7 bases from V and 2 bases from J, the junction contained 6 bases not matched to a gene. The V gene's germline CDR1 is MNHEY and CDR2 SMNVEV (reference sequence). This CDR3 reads CASNPSGRSKNIQYF. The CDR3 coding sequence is TGTGCCAGCAATCCAAGCGGGAGGTCCAAAAACATTCAGTACTTC.

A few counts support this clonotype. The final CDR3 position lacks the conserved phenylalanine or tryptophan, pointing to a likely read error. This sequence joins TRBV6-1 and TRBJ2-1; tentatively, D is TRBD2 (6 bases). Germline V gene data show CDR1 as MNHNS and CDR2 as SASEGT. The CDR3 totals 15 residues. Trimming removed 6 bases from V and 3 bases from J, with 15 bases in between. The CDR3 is CASRPDVGGYNEQFS. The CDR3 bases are TGTGCCAGCAGGCCCGACGTGGGGGGCTACAATGAGCAGTTCTCC.